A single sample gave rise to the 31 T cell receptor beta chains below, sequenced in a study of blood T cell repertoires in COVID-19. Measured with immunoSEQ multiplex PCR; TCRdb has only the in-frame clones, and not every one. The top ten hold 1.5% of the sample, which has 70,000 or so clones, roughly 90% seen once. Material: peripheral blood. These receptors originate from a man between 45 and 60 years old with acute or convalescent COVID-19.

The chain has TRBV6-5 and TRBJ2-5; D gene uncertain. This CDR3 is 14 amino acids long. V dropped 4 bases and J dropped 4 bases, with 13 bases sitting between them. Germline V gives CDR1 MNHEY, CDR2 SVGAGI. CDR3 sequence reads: CASSSGSIGETQYF. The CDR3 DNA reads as TGTGCCAGCAGTTCTGGTTCTATCGGAGAGACCCAGTACTTC.

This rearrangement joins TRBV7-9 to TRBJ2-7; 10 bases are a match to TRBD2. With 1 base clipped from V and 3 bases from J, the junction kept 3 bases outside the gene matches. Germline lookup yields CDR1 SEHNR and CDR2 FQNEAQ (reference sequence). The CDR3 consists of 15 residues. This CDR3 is CASSLGLAGDYEQYF. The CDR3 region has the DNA TGTGCCAGCAGCTTAGGGCTAGCGGGAGACTACGAGCAGTACTTC.

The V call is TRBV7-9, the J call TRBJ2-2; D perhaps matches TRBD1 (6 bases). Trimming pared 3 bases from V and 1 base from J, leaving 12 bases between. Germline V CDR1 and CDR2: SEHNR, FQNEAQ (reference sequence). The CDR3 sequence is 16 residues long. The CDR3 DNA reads TGTGCCAGCAGCTTCTCGAAAGGGGGGAACACCGGGGAGCTGTTTTTT. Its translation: CASSFSKGGNTGELFF.

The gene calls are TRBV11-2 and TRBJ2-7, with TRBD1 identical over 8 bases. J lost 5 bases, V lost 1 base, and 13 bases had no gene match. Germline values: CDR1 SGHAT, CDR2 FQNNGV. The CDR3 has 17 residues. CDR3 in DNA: TGTGCCAGCAGCTTAGTAGCGGAGCGACAGGGGTTCCACGAGCAGTACTTC. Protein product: CASSLVAERQGFHEQYF. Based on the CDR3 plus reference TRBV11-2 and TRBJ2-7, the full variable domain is EAGVAQSPRYKIIEKRQSVAFWCNPISGHATLYWYQQILGQGPKLLIQFQNNGVVDDSQLPKDRFSAERLKGVDSTLKIQPAKLEDSAVYLCASSLVAERQGFHEQYFGPGTRLTVT.

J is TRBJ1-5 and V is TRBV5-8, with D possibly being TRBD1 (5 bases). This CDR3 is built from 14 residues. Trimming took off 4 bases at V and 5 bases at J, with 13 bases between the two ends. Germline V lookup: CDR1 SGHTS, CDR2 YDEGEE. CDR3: CASSLSDRYQPQHF. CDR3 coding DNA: TGTGCCAGCAGCCTGAGTGACAGATATCAGCCCCAGCATTTT.

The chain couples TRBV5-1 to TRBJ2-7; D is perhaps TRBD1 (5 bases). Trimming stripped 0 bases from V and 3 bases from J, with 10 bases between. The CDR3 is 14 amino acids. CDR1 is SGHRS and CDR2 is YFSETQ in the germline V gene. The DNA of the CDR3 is TGCGCCAGCAGCTTGGGCCCCGACAGCTACGAGCAGTACGTC. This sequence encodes CASSLGPDSYEQYV.

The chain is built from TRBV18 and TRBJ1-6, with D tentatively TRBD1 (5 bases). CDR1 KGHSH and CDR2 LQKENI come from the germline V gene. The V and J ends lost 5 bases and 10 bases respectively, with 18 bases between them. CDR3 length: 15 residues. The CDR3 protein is CASSNGHTLGSPLHF. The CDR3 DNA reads TGTGCCAGCTCAAATGGACATACCTTGGGCTCACCCCTCCACTTT.

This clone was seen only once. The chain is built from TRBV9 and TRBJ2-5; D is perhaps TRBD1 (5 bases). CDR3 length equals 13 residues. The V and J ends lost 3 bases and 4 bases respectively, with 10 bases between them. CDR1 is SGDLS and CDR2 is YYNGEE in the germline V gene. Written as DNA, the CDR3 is TGTGCCAGCAGCGGGACACCCCGAGAGACCCAGTACTTC. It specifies CASSGTPRETQYF. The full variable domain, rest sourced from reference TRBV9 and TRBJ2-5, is DSGVTQTPKHLITATGQRVTLRCSPRSGDLSVYWYQQSLDQGLQFLIQYYNGEERAKGNILERFSAQQFPDLHSELNLSSLELGDSALYFCASSGTPRETQYFGPGTRLLVL.

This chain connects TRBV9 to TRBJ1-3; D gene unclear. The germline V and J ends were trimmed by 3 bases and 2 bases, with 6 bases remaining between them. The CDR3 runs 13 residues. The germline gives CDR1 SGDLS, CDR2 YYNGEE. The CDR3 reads CASSASPGNTIYF. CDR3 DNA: TGTGCCAGCAGCGCCTCCCCTGGAAACACCATATATTTT.

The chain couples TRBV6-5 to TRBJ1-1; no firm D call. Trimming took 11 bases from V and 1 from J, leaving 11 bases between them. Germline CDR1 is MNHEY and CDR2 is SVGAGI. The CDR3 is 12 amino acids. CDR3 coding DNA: TGTGCCCTGAGAGGCGGGAACACTGAAGCTTTCTTT. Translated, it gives CALRGGNTEAFF.

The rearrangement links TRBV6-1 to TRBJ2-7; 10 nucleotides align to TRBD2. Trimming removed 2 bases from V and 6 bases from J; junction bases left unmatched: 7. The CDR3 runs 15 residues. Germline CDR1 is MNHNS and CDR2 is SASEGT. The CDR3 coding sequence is TGTGCCAGCAGTGAACGGAGCGGGGGGGGCCTCGAGCAGTACTTC. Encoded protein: CASSERSGGGLEQYF.

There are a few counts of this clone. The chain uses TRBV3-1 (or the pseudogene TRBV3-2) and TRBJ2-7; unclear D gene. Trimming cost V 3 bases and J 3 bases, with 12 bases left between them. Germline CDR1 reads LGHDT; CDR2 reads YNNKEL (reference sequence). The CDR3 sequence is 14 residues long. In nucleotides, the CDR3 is TGTGCCAGCAGCCACGGGTCGATTCTCTACGAGCAGTACTTC. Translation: CASSHGSILYEQYF.

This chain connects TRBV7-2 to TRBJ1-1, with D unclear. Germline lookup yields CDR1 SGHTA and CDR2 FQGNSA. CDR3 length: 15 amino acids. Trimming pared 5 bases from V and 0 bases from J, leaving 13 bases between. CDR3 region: CASSPLGLMNTEAFF. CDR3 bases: TGTGCCAGCAGCCCCCTCGGTCTAATGAACACTGAAGCTTTCTTT.

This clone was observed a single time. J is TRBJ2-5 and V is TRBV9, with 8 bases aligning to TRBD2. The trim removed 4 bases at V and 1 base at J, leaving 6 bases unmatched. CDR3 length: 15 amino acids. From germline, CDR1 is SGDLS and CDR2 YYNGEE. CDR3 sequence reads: CASSSGGALQETQYF. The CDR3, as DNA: TGTGCCAGCAGCTCCGGGGGGGCCCTCCAAGAGACCCAGTACTTC.

This CDR3 reads CASSRQGDEKLFF. DNA for the CDR3: TGTGCCAGCAGTCGACAGGGGGATGAAAAACTGTTTTTT. The rearrangement joins TRBV12-3 or TRBV12-4 to TRBJ1-4, with 9 bases identical to TRBD1. This CDR3 has 13 residues. With V trimmed by 5 bases and J by 6 bases, 1 base remained unmatched.

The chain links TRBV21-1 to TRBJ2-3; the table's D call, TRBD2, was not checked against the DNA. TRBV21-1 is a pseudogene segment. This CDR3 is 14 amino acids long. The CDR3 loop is CASSKSGRWDTQYF. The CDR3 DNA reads TGTGCCAGCAGCAAAAGCGGGAGGTGGGATACGCAGTATTTT.

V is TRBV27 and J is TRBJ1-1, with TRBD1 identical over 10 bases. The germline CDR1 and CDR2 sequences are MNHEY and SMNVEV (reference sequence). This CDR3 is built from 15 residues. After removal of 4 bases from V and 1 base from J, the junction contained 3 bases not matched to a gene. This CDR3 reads CASSWDRGRNTEAFF. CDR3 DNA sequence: TGTGCCAGCAGTTGGGACAGGGGTCGGAACACTGAAGCTTTCTTT.

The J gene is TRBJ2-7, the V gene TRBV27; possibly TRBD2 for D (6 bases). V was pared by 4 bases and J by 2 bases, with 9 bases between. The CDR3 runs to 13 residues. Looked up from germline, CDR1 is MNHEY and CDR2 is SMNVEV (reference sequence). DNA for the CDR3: TGTGCCAGCAGTTATGGCGGGGCCTACGAGCAGTACTTC. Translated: CASSYGGAYEQYF.

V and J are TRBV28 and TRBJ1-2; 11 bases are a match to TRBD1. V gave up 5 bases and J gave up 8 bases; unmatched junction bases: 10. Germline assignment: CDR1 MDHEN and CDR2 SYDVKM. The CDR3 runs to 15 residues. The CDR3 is CASSPPGQGANGYTF. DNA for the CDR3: TGTGCCAGCAGTCCGCCCGGACAGGGGGCGAACGGCTACACCTTC.

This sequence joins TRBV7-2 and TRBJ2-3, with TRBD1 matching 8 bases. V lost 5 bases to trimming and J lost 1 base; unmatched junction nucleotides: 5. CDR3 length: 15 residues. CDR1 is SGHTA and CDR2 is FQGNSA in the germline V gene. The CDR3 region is CASSPTGQGTDTQYF. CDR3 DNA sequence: TGTGCCAGCAGCCCAACGGGACAGGGCACAGATACGCAGTATTTT.

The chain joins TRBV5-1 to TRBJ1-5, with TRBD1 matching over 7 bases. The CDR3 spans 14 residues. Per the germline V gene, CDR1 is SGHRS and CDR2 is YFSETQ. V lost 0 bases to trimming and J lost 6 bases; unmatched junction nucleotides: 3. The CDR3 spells CASSLDRGSQPQHF. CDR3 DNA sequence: TGCGCCAGCAGCTTGGACAGGGGAAGTCAGCCCCAGCATTTT. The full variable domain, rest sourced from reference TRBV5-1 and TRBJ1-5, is KAGVTQTPRYLIKTRGQQVTLSCSPISGHRSVSWYQQTPGQGLQFLFEYFSETQRNKGNFPGRFSGRQFSNSRSEMNVSTLELGDSALYLCASSLDRGSQPQHFGDGTRLSIL.

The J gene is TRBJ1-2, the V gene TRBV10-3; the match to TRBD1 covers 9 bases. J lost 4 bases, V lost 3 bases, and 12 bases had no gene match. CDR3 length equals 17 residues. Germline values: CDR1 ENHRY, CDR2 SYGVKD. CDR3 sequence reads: CAISDRAGQGVVYGYTF. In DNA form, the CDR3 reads TGTGCCATCAGTGACCGGGCGGGACAGGGTGTCGTCTATGGCTACACCTTC.

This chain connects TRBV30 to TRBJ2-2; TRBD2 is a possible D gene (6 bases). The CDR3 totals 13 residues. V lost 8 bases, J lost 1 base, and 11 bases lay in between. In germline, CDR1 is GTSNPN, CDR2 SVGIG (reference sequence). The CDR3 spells CARLRENTGELFF. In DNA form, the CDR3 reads TGTGCCCGTCTGCGGGAGAACACCGGGGAGCTGTTTTTT.

The CDR3, as DNA: TGTGCCAGCAGCCACCCACGAGGGATAGAACTGTTTTTT. This gives the protein CASSHPRGIELFF. The chain has TRBV7-9 and TRBJ1-4; no clear D. The length of the CDR3 is 13 residues. Germline V lookup: CDR1 SEHNR, CDR2 FQNEAQ (reference sequence). V dropped 5 bases and J dropped 12 bases, with 16 bases sitting between them.

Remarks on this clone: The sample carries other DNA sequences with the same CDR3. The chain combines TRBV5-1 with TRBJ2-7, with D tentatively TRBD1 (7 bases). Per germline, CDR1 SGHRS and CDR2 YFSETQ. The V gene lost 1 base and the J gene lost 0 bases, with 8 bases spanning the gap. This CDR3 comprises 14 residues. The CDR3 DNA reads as TGCGCCAGCAGCTTGCAGGGGGGCTCCTACGAGCAGTACTTC. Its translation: CASSLQGGSYEQYF.

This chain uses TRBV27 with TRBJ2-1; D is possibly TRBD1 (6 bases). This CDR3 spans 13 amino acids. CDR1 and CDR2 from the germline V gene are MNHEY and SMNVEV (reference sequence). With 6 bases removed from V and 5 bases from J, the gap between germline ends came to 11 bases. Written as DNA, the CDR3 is TGTGCCAGCAGCCTTGACAGGAACAATGAGCAGTTCTTC. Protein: CASSLDRNNEQFF.

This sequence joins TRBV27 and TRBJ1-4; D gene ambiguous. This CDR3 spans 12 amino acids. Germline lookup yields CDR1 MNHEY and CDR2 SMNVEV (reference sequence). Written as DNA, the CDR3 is TGTGTTGAATCCCGGTTTGGTGAAAAACTGTTTTTT. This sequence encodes CVESRFGEKLFF. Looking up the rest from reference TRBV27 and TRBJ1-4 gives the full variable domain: EAQVTQNPRYLITVTGKKLTVTCSQNMNHEYMSWYRQDPGLGLRQIYYSMNVEVTDKGDVPEGYKVSRKEKRNFPLILESPSPNQTSLYFCVESRFGEKLFFGSGTQLSVL.

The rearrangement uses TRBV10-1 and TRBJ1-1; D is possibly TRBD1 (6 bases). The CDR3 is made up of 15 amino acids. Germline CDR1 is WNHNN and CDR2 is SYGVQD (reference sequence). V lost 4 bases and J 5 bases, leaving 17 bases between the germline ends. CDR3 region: CASSGATGFYTEAFF. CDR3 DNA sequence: TGCGCCAGCAGTGGGGCGACAGGTTTTTATACTGAAGCTTTCTTT.

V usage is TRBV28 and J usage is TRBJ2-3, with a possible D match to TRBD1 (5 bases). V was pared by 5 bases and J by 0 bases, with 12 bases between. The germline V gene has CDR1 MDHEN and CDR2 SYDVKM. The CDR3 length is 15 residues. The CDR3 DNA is TGTGCCAGCAGTCCAGGGTCCCTAAGCACAGATACGCAGTATTTT. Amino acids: CASSPGSLSTDTQYF.

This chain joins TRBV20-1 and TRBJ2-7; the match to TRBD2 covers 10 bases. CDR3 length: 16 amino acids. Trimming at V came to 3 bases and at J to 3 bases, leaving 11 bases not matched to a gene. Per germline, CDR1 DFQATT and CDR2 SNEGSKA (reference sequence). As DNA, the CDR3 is TGCAGTGCTAGTTTGCCTAGCGGGAGTGTTTTCTACGAGCAGTACTTC. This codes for CSASLPSGSVFYEQYF.

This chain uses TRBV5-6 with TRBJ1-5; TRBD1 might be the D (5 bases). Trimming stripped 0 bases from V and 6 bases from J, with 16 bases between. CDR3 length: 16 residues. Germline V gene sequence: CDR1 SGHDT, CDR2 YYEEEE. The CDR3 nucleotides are TGTGCCAGCAGCTTGGGTCAGGGAGGGGAGTCTCAGCCCCAGCATTTT. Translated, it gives CASSLGQGGESQPQHF.